The rows below give T cell receptor beta chains drawn from one sample of a study of T-cell reconstitution after alpha-beta-depleted transplantation in children. TCRdb fed the PCR reads into MiXCR, producing one record per CDR3 protein. The table includes roughly 170,000 distinct CDR3 sequences, 6.5% to 7.5% detected once. The sequences come from PBMCs from the stem cell graft donor, collected from the stem cell graft. Source of these receptors: a human donor who donated a stem cell graft to a child with Wiskott-Aldrich syndrome. The CDR3 runs from the conserved cysteine through the conserved F or W.

J	V	CDR3
TRBJ2-3	TRBV5-5	CASSLERSTDTQYF
TRBJ1-1	TRBV20-1	CCANGGWTGLVHTEAFF
TRBJ1-1	TRBV5-6	CASSVDRGLMNTEAFF
TRBJ2-5	TRBV5-1	CASSLPGTARETQYF
TRBJ1-6	TRBV7-9	CASSLAATADSPLHF
TRBJ1-2	TRBV29-1	CSVEDQGFDYGYTF
TRBJ1-4	TRBV5-1	CASSSGTDVNEKLFF
TRBJ2-5	TRBV27	CASSWTSGQETQYF
TRBJ1-2	TRBV5-6	CASSPRQGLNYGYTF
TRBJ2-1	TRBV20-1	CSARVPLAGGGYNEQFF
TRBJ2-5	TRBV11-3	CASSLGRDSLGETQYF
TRBJ2-3	TRBV5-5	CASSPGGGRTDTQYF
TRBJ2-3	TRBV11-2	CASSSWTSGSPGRTDTQYF
TRBJ2-5	TRBV20-1	CSAPEEGTETQYF
TRBJ2-3	TRBV6-2/TRBV6-3	CASSIGTERLTDTQYF
TRBJ2-5	TRBV3-1	CASNFPGETQYF
TRBJ2-3	TRBV6-2/TRBV6-3	CASSYSRDTQYF
TRBJ2-7	TRBV5-1	CASAGKYEQYF
TRBJ2-1	TRBV5-5	CASTPFIPRGNEQFF
TRBJ2-1	TRBV5-1	CASSGGDSQGNEQFF
TRBJ2-2	TRBV25-1	CASSEMGRGTGELFF
TRBJ2-1	TRBV9	CASSKRLAGVGNEQFF
TRBJ1-2	TRBV12-3/TRBV12-4	CASSLGRPYGYTF
TRBJ2-1	TRBV5-5	CASSLGEGRSWNEQFF
TRBJ1-1	TRBV20-1	CSARDSPGQGTAEAFF
TRBJ2-3	TRBV20-1	CSAIRLAGSTDTQYF
TRBJ2-7	TRBV7-9	CASGNRTGAEQYF
TRBJ2-5	TRBV28	CASSLRDRLKETQYF
TRBJ2-2	TRBV5-1	CASSFNTGELFF
TRBJ2-1	TRBV14	CASSQDLRAGGTNEQFF
TRBJ1-1	TRBV15	CATRWVPGTANTEAFF
TRBJ1-1	TRBV7-9	CASSLVAENTEAFF
TRBJ2-1	TRBV24-1	CATSDPGQSSYNEQFF
TRBJ1-6	TRBV25-1	CASTEGDRVDSPLHF
TRBJ2-7	TRBV3-1	CASRSVDEQYF
TRBJ1-1	TRBV7-2	CASSLFGGGHTEAFF
TRBJ1-6	TRBV7-8	CASSFRTGGASYNSPLHF
TRBJ2-2	TRBV5-1	CASSLAKSSSGELFF
TRBJ2-2	TRBV5-1	CASSLAASGNTGELFF
TRBJ2-1	TRBV7-9	CASSYLLGNEQFF
TRBJ2-1	TRBV20-1	CSARGLADSYNEQFF
TRBJ1-1	TRBV5-6	CASREGTASPWAFF
TRBJ2-1	TRBV11-2	CASSFSVGRRSSYNEQFF
TRBJ2-1	TRBV10-1	CASSESITSGISYNEQFF
TRBJ1-1	TRBV2	CASRIQGPSTEAFF
TRBJ1-1	TRBV18	CASSPNSGGTEAFF
TRBJ1-1	TRBV15	CATSRDQFEGLATEAFF
TRBJ1-5	TRBV6-1	CASRTSPGQGYQPQHF
TRBJ2-1	TRBV20-1	CSAWTSGRASYNEQFF
TRBJ1-2	TRBV6-5	CASSYDRTELNYGYTF
TRBJ2-2	TRBV6-1	CASSEAREGPTGELFF
TRBJ1-1	TRBV18	CASSQQGATEAFF
TRBJ2-7	TRBV5-1	CASSFSSRETGEQYF
TRBJ2-1	TRBV5-5	CASSLPERGASHTNEQFF
TRBJ2-7	TRBV7-2	CASSSNRAAYEQYF
TRBJ2-3	TRBV29-1	CSWAGATLDTQYF
TRBJ2-5	TRBV18	CASSPSTGGGETQYF
TRBJ2-7	TRBV7-6	CASSLAGVAEQYF
TRBJ2-5	TRBV5-1	CASSLAGYQETQYF
TRBJ2-5	TRBV24-1	CATSDLFGTQYF